One sample yielded the 12 T cell receptor beta chains listed below, sequenced in a study of response to subunit inactivated influenza vaccine. MiXCR, applied by TCRdb to the RT-PCR reads, yields one record per CDR3 protein. The sample has 600,000 to 700,000 distinct CDR3 sequences; approximately 14% are singletons. The sample was PBMCs from blood, taken less than 15 days before vaccination. The receptor source for this set is a man in his fifties or sixties who received an inactivated influenza vaccine.

The sample holds a few counts of this clonotype. This chain joins TRBV2 and TRBJ2-6; D ambiguous. Trimming shortened V by 0 bases and J by 2 bases, and 8 bases separated the two germline ends. The CDR3 spans 16 residues. Germline V gene sequence: CDR1 SNHLY, CDR2 FYNNEI. CDR3 sequence (DNA): TGTGCCAGCAGTGAAGCGCGGACCCCTGGGGCCAACGTCCTGACTTTC. This gives the protein CASSEARTPGANVLTF.

This chain links TRBV11-1 with TRBJ2-7; TRBD2 agrees at 11 bases. CDR1 and CDR2 from the germline V gene are SGHAT and FQDESV (reference sequence). V lost 1 base to trimming and J lost 2 bases; unmatched junction nucleotides: 13. This CDR3 is built from 19 residues. CDR3 sequence: CASSLDGNSGRAETYEQYF. In DNA form, the CDR3 reads TGTGCCAGCAGCTTAGACGGTAATAGCGGGAGGGCCGAAACCTACGAGCAGTACTTC.

The chain has TRBV20-1 and TRBJ2-4; TRBD2 might be the D (5 bases). This CDR3 is 13 amino acids long. CDR1 is DFQATT, CDR2 SNEGSKA, per germline (reference sequence). Trimming pared 6 bases from V and 11 bases from J, leaving 20 bases between. CDR3 region: CSAKEGSGLVQYF. CDR3 nucleotide sequence: TGCAGTGCCAAAGAGGGTAGTGGGTTGGTTCAGTACTTC.

This clonotype was seen at least ten times. The genes are TRBV6-6 and TRBJ1-1; tentative D call: TRBD1 (6 bases). The germline V gene has CDR1 MNHNY and CDR2 SVGAGI (reference sequence). V lost 8 bases and J 5 bases, leaving 15 bases between the germline ends. The CDR3 is made up of 13 amino acids. CDR3 sequence reads: CASGLQGGTEAFF. CDR3 DNA sequence: TGTGCCAGCGGCTTACAGGGAGGGACTGAAGCTTTCTTT.

This clonotype was picked up a small number of times. This chain links TRBV4-3 with TRBJ2-1; 11 bases align to TRBD2. V lost 5 bases, J lost 7 bases, and 10 bases stayed unmatched. CDR3 size: 16 residues. Per the germline V gene, CDR1 is LGHNA and CDR2 is YSLEER. Written as DNA, the CDR3 is TGCGCCAGCAGCTCCCCCCCCGGGACTAGCGGAAATGAGCAGTTCTTC. Protein sequence: CASSSPPGTSGNEQFF.

This clonotype occurred a few times. The chain employs TRBV11-2 and TRBJ2-2; D may be TRBD1 (5 bases). Trimming cost V 3 bases and J 0 bases, with 14 bases left between them. Germline V gene data show CDR1 as SGHAT and CDR2 as FQNNGV. CDR3 length: 17 residues. The CDR3 DNA follows: TGTGCCAGCAGCTTTTTGTCCCGCAGGGCGAACACCGGGGAGCTGTTTTTT. It is translated as CASSFLSRRANTGELFF.

The V call is TRBV12-3 or TRBV12-4, the J call TRBJ2-1, with TRBD1 as a possible D gene (6 bases). Trimming removed 4 bases from V and 10 bases from J, with 11 bases in between. CDR3 length: 12 residues. This CDR3 reads CASSSMDREQFF. In nucleotides, the CDR3 is TGTGCCAGCAGTTCGATGGACAGAGAGCAGTTCTTC.

This clonotype was counted only a few times. CDR3 sequence: CASSLAGYGQPQHF. The CDR3 DNA reads TGTGCCAGCAGCTTAGCAGGGTACGGTCAGCCCCAGCATTTT. The V gene is TRBV7-2, the J gene TRBJ1-5; D unclear. The V and J ends lost 0 bases and 6 bases respectively, with 9 bases between them. The length of the CDR3 is 14 residues. Germline CDR1 is SGHTA and CDR2 is FQGNSA. The full variable domain, completed using reference TRBV7-2 and TRBJ1-5, is GAGVSQSPSNKVTEKGKDVELRCDPISGHTALYWYRQSLGQGLEFLIYFQGNSAPDKSGLPSDRFSAERTGGSVSTLTIQRTQQEDSAVYLCASSLAGYGQPQHFGDGTRLSIL.

This clonotype was seen only a few times. This chain uses TRBV7-9 with TRBJ2-5, with D perhaps assigned TRBD1 or TRBD2 (6 bases each). Germline lookup yields CDR1 SEHNR and CDR2 FQNEAQ (reference sequence). The germline V and J ends were trimmed by 2 bases and 4 bases, with 17 bases remaining between them. The CDR3 runs 16 residues. CDR3 residues: CASSLTSGAGGETQYF. The CDR3 region has the DNA TGTGCCAGCAGCTTAACGTCGGGGGCTGGCGGAGAGACCCAGTACTTC.

The rearrangement joins TRBV12-3 or TRBV12-4 to TRBJ2-5; 8 nucleotides align to TRBD2. V lost 6 bases, J lost 1 base, and 4 bases stayed unmatched. The CDR3 consists of 14 residues. CDR3 sequence (DNA): TGTGCCAGCAGCCAGCGGGGGATCCAAGAGACCCAGTACTTC. Protein: CASSQRGIQETQYF.

The chain employs TRBV4-3 and TRBJ2-7; the match to TRBD2 covers 12 bases. With 0 bases clipped from V and 5 bases from J, the junction kept 8 bases outside the gene matches. CDR3 length: 17 residues. Looked up from germline, CDR1 is LGHNA and CDR2 is YSLEER. The CDR3 region has the DNA TGCGCCAGCAGCCAAGAGGCTAGCGGGAGGGCCAGCCACGAGCAGTACTTC. Protein sequence: CASSQEASGRASHEQYF.

The V call is TRBV21-1, the J call TRBJ2-3; TRBD2 is the table's D call and was not checked against the DNA. TRBV21-1 is an annotated pseudogene. The CDR3 extends over 17 amino acids. CDR3 nucleotides: TGTGCCAGCAGCGTCCCTCCCAATGGGGGGATCACAGATACGCAGTATTTT. Translating it yields CASSVPPNGGITDTQYF.